These 7 T cell receptor beta chains came from one sample sequenced in a study of blood T cell repertoires in COVID-19 (TCRdb year 2020). Libraries were prepared through the immunoSEQ multiplex PCR assay. TCRdb's version of the immuneACCESS table is confined to in-frame rearrangements and falls short of the full clone set. An unresolved V gene accounts for under half of the shortfall where checked; the remainder is of unknown origin. The sample includes tens of thousands of clones, with 87% observed a single time. Of the sample, more than 4.5% falls within the top ten clones. Sequencing input: peripheral blood. These TCRs come from a man aged 50 or older with active COVID-19.

This chain connects TRBV7-2 to TRBJ2-7; D is perhaps TRBD2 (7 bases). The germline CDR1 and CDR2 sequences are SGHTA and FQGNSA. The CDR3 length is 16 residues. Trimming cost V 2 bases and J 0 bases, with 14 bases left between them. The CDR3 reads CASSLRGGGTSYEQYF. Here the CDR3 DNA reads TGTGCCAGCAGCTTAAGAGGGGGGGGCACCTCCTACGAGCAGTACTTC.

The chain joins TRBV27 to TRBJ2-1, with 9 bases that match TRBD2. This CDR3 has 12 amino acids. Unmatched junction bases numbered 5, after V lost 5 bases and J lost 12 bases. Germline V gene sequence: CDR1 MNHEY, CDR2 SMNVEV (reference sequence). CDR3 residues: CASSPGLAGQFF. The DNA of the CDR3 is TGTGCCAGCAGTCCGGGACTAGCTGGGCAGTTCTTC.

This rearrangement joins TRBV5-5 to TRBJ1-2; 12 bases agree with TRBD1. This CDR3 has 16 residues. Germline V gene sequence: CDR1 SGHKS, CDR2 YYEKEE (reference sequence). V shed 0 bases and J 5 bases; nucleotides not matched to a gene: 5. The CDR3 DNA follows: TGTGCCAGCAGCTTGGACGGGACAGGGGGCCGGTATGGCTACACCTTC. Translation gives CASSLDGTGGRYGYTF.

V and J are TRBV5-1 and TRBJ2-1; 8 nucleotides line up with TRBD2. V was pared by 2 bases and J by 8 bases, with 12 bases of the junction left unmatched. This CDR3 is 16 amino acids long. Germline V gives CDR1 SGHRS, CDR2 YFSETQ. CDR3 nucleotides: TGCGCCAGCAGCTTCGACCTAGCGGGCTCTGGTGATGAGCAGTTCTTC. It translates to CASSFDLAGSGDEQFF.

The chain joins TRBV27 to TRBJ1-1; D is uncertain. The CDR3 covers 13 residues. V lost 5 bases and J 8 bases, leaving 15 bases between the germline ends. Looked up from germline, CDR1 is MNHEY and CDR2 is SMNVEV (reference sequence). The CDR3 spells CASSPRPGREAFF. CDR3 DNA sequence: TGTGCCAGCAGTCCCCGGCCGGGAAGAGAAGCTTTCTTT.

The rearrangement joins TRBV5-8 to TRBJ1-6, with D possibly being TRBD1 (6 bases). V was shortened by 4 bases and J by 9 bases, with 20 bases between the two germline ends. The CDR3 is made up of 16 amino acids. CDR1 SGHTS and CDR2 YDEGEE come from the germline V gene. DNA of the CDR3: TGTGCCAGCAGCAACCGCCTGGGAGGGGGTTTTTCACCCCTCCACTTT. Translating gives CASSNRLGGGFSPLHF.

This clone is a singleton in its sample. The chain couples TRBV20-1 to TRBJ2-7, with TRBD2 as a possible D gene (6 bases). The V gene lost 3 bases and the J gene lost 3 bases, with 18 bases spanning the gap. Germline-derived CDR1 and CDR2 are DFQATT and SNEGSKA (reference sequence). CDR3 length: 15 amino acids. The DNA for the CDR3 is TGCAGTGCTAGTGACGAGCTAGCGATCCGCTACGAGCAGTACTTC. Protein: CSASDELAIRYEQYF.